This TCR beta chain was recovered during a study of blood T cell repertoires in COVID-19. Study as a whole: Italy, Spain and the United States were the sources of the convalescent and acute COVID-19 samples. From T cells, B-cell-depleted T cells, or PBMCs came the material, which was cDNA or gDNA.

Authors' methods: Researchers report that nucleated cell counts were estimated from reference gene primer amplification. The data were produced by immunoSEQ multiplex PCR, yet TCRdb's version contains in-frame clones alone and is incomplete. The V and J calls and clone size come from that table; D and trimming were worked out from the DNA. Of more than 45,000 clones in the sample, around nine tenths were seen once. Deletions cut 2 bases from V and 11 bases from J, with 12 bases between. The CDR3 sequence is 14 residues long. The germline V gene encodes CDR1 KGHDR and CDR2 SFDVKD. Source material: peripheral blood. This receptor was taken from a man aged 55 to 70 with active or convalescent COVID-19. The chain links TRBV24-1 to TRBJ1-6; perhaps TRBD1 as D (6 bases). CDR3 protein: CATSDSGDQPPLHF. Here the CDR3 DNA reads TGTGCCACCAGTGATTCAGGGGACCAGCCACCCCTCCACTTT.